This passage covers 17 T cell receptor beta chains from one sample sequenced in a study of T cells in Graves' hyperthyroidism and ophthalmopathy. There were TCR beta CDR3 regions amplified from RNA transcripts. TCR CDR3 regions were first amplified by RT-PCR with HTBI primers. TCRdb itself ran the multiplex PCR reads through MiXCR, one entry per CDR3 protein. The data hold around 340,000 distinct CDR3 sequences, with about 15% observed a single time. The sample comprised blood. The origin of the receptors is a woman aged 25 to 39 with Graves' hyperthyroidism.

The V call is TRBV6-1, the J call TRBJ1-5, with D maybe TRBD1 (5 bases). The CDR3 totals 13 residues. Looked up from germline, CDR1 is MNHNS and CDR2 is SASEGT. Trimming removed 8 bases from V and 6 bases from J, with 14 bases in between. The CDR3 region is CASSGGYGQPQHF. The DNA of the CDR3 is TGTGCCAGCTCGGGGGGGTACGGTCAGCCCCAGCATTTT.

This chain joins TRBV9 and TRBJ1-5, with D unresolved. This CDR3 has 14 residues. Germline CDR1 reads SGDLS; CDR2 reads YYNGEE. V lost 0 bases and J lost 2, with 6 bases in between. The DNA for the CDR3 is TGTGCCAGCAGCGTAGAGGGTGGCAATCAGCCCCAGCATTTT. This encodes CASSVEGGNQPQHF.

This clonotype has more than one count but fewer than ten. The V call is TRBV7-3, the J call TRBJ2-1, with D possibly matching TRBD2 (6 bases). Germline lookup yields CDR1 SGHTA and CDR2 FQGTGA. Trimming pared 5 bases from V and 6 bases from J, leaving 17 bases between. The CDR3 has 15 amino acids. CDR3 amino acids: CASSLLPGLPNEQFF. CDR3 nucleotides: TGTGCCAGCAGCCTACTTCCGGGACTCCCCAATGAGCAGTTCTTC.

This clonotype was counted only a few times. The chain links TRBV4-2 to TRBJ2-5; D tentatively reads TRBD1 or TRBD2 (5 bases each). The germline CDR1 and CDR2 sequences are LGHNA and YNFKEQ. V gave up 1 base and J gave up 0 bases, with 15 bases separating them. The CDR3 loop spans 17 amino acids. DNA of the CDR3: TGTGCCAGCAGCCAAGTCTTTGGGGGAAATTACCAAGAGACCCAGTACTTC. Translation gives CASSQVFGGNYQETQYF.

This clonotype was counted many times. The chain carries TRBV5-6 and TRBJ2-7; no clear D. The germline V gene has CDR1 SGHDT and CDR2 YYEEEE. Trimming left V 4 bases short and J 4 bases short, with 18 bases between. This CDR3 contains 15 residues. This chain's CDR3 is CASSPQNNWAYEQYF. In DNA, the CDR3 is TGTGCCAGCAGCCCCCAAAACAACTGGGCGTACGAGCAGTACTTC.

This clonotype was picked up many times. The rearrangement uses TRBV2 and TRBJ2-6; 7 nucleotides match TRBD1. The ends lost 6 bases at V and 5 bases at J; junction bases unmatched: 4. Per germline, CDR1 SNHLY and CDR2 FYNNEI. This CDR3 is built from 14 residues. CDR3 in amino acids: CASSKQGWANVLTF. Here the CDR3 DNA reads TGTGCCAGCAGCAAACAGGGGTGGGCCAACGTCCTGACTTTC.

This CDR3 is CASQLDHTDTQYF. The CDR3 DNA reads as TGTGCCAGCCAATTAGACCATACAGATACGCAGTATTTT. V gene TRBV11-3 combines with J gene TRBJ2-3; D not certain. There are 13 residues in the CDR3. CDR1 is SGHNT and CDR2 is YENEEA in the germline V gene. Trimming removed 8 bases from V and 3 bases from J, with 12 bases in between.

This clonotype was observed many times. The chain carries TRBV27 and TRBJ1-5, with 12 bases that match TRBD1. The V gene's germline CDR1 is MNHEY and CDR2 SMNVEV (reference sequence). The CDR3 loop spans 14 amino acids. The ends lost 6 bases at V and 7 bases at J; junction bases unmatched: 4. Here the CDR3 DNA reads TGTGCCAGCAGAGGGACAGGGGGCTTGCAGCCCCAGCATTTT. This encodes CASRGTGGLQPQHF.

This clonotype was seen repeatedly, ten times or more. This rearrangement joins TRBV2 to TRBJ2-1; 7 positions match TRBD2. J gave up 6 bases and V 8 bases, and 4 bases lay outside the gene matches. The length of the CDR3 is 12 residues. Germline V gene lookup returns CDR1 SNHLY and CDR2 FYNNEI. The CDR3 DNA reads as TGTGCCAGCGGTGGGGAGGGCAATGAGCAGTTCTTC. This sequence encodes CASGGEGNEQFF. Combining the CDR3 with reference TRBV2 and TRBJ2-1 gives the whole variable domain EPEVTQTPSHQVTQMGQEVILRCVPISNHLYFYWYRQILGQKVEFLVSFYNNEISEKSEIFDDQFSVERPDGSNFTLKIRSTKLEDSAMYFCASGGEGNEQFFGPGTRLTVL.

This clonotype was seen only a few times. The V gene is TRBV6-1, the J gene TRBJ2-1; TRBD2 matches at 9 bases. The CDR3 extends over 17 amino acids. The V gene's germline CDR1 is MNHNS and CDR2 SASEGT. V was pared by 6 bases and J by 0 bases, with 9 bases of the junction left unmatched. The CDR3 bases are TGTGCCAGCAGCATATTAGCGGGAGACCCCTCCTACAATGAGCAGTTCTTC. This codes for CASSILAGDPSYNEQFF.

The chain couples TRBV6-2 or TRBV6-3 to TRBJ2-7, with D uncertain. CDR3 length: 14 residues. Germline assignment: CDR1 MNHEY and CDR2 SVGEGT. Trimming shortened V by 0 bases and J by 2 bases, and 8 bases separated the two germline ends. CDR3 bases: TGTGCCAGCAGTTACTCGTCTTTCACCTACGAGCAGTACTTC. This translates into CASSYSSFTYEQYF.

This clonotype was found a few times. The chain joins TRBV4-2 to TRBJ2-7, with D perhaps matching TRBD2 (6 bases). V lost 0 bases and J 7 bases, leaving 16 bases between the germline ends. This CDR3 comprises 15 residues. Germline loops: CDR1 LGHNA, CDR2 YNFKEQ. This CDR3 reads CASSQDGQGGREQYF. The CDR3 nucleotides read TGTGCCAGCAGCCAAGATGGCCAGGGAGGTAGGGAGCAGTACTTC.

The chain is built from TRBV28 and TRBJ2-1; 14 positions match TRBD2. The germline V gene has CDR1 MDHEN and CDR2 SYDVKM. This CDR3 is built from 15 residues. V was clipped by 6 bases and J by 11 bases; unmatched bases: 9. The CDR3 region is CASSLGTSGRHQQFF. The CDR3 DNA is TGTGCCAGCAGCCTCGGGACTAGCGGGAGACACCAGCAGTTCTTC.

This clonotype was seen more than once but under ten times. V and J are TRBV12-3 or TRBV12-4 and TRBJ2-7, with TRBD2 identical over 9 bases. J gave up 8 bases and V 10 bases, and 9 bases lay outside the gene matches. The CDR3 is 12 amino acids. Here the CDR3 reads CAKIQREDQQYF. The CDR3 nucleotides are TGTGCCAAAATCCAGCGGGAGGACCAGCAGTACTTC.

This clonotype has at least ten counts. The chain uses TRBV30 and TRBJ1-6, with no clear D. CDR3 length equals 13 residues. Germline lookup yields CDR1 GTSNPN and CDR2 SVGIG (reference sequence). Trimming cost V 4 bases and J 8 bases, with 12 bases left between them. Here the CDR3 DNA reads TGTGCCTGGATGGCACAGCTCTATTCACCCCTCCACTTT. Translating it yields CAWMAQLYSPLHF.

This clonotype was found many times. V usage is TRBV30 and J usage is TRBJ1-5; the D is unclear. Germline V gene sequence: CDR1 GTSNPN, CDR2 SVGIG (reference sequence). V lost 1 base, J lost 5 bases, and 9 bases lay in between. There are 13 residues in the CDR3. For the CDR3, the DNA is TGTGCCTGGAGTGCTCTTTTGGATCAGCCCCAGCATTTT. This encodes CAWSALLDQPQHF.

This clonotype was detected ten times or more. The rearrangement uses TRBV20-1 and TRBJ2-5; no firm D call. The CDR3 extends over 11 amino acids. Germline-derived CDR1 and CDR2 are DFQATT and SNEGSKA (reference sequence). Trimming took off 6 bases at V and 5 bases at J, with 10 bases between the two ends. CDR3 coding DNA: TGCAGTGCCAGATCGCGCGAGACCCAGTACTTC. Its translation is CSARSRETQYF.